This entry is about one TCR beta chain. Its antigen is still unknown. This record comes from a study of cytomegalovirus exposure and HLA in healthy donors. In the study overall: An early data release held 79 million or so unique TCRs from HLA-typed donors.

All the people who gave samples were healthy bone marrow donors. Looked up from germline, CDR1 is MNHEY and CDR2 is SMNVEV (reference sequence). The CDR3 loop spans 16 amino acids. V shed 2 bases and J 6 bases; nucleotides not matched to a gene: 9. Study findings and constraints: CMV serostatus was the sole immune exposure information available. After further analysis at a later stage, roughly 15,000 TCR beta sequences were associated with HLA alleles at 0.05 false discovery rate.

PCR employed 60 Vbeta and 13 Jbeta primers. Measured with immunoSEQ multiplex PCR; TCRdb has only the in-frame clones, and not every one. The table lists 75,000 to 95,000 clones, approximately 63% of them singletons, with just under 6.5% in the top ten. The sample consisted of PBMCs. The V gene is TRBV27, the J gene TRBJ2-7; TRBD1 aligns across 11 bases. This TCR was sampled from a woman aged 25 to 39 in good health and CMV-seronegative. The chain's CDR3 is CASSLTTGTGGLEQYF. The CDR3 DNA follows: TGTGCCAGCAGTTTAACGACCGGGACAGGGGGACTCGAGCAGTACTTC.